This TCR beta chain was sequenced during a study of CD8+ T cells in alopecia areata. At the level of the study: At a dose of 5 to 10 mg twice daily, oral tofacitinib was given to treated patients.

cDNA reverse transcribed from extracted RNA served as the sequencing template. Using immunoSEQ multiplex PCR, the repertoire was profiled, and TCRdb retains in-frame clones only, with some absent. The sample includes roughly 250,000 clones, 67% of them seen just once. The V end was cut by 4 bases, the J end by 2 bases, with 6 bases between. The CDR3 runs to 12 residues. CDR1 and CDR2 (germline): SEHNR, FQNEAQ (reference sequence). The specimen comprised CD4+ T cells sorted from blood, sampled at week 0. This chain links TRBV7-9 with TRBJ2-7; D gene unclear. The source of this sequence is a human donor with alopecia areata. CDR3 coding DNA: TGTGCCAGCAGCTCGGACGCCTACGAGCAGTACTTC. Protein sequence: CASSSDAYEQYF.